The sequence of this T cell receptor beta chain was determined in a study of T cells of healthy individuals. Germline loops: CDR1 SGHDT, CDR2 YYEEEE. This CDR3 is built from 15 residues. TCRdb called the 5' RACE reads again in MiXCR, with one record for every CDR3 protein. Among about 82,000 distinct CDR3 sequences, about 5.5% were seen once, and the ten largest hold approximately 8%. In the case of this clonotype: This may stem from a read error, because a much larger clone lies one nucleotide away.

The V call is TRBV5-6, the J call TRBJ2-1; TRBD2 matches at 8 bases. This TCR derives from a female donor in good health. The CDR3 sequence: CASSLAGVVYDEQFF. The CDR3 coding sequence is TGTGCCAGCAGCTTAGCGGGAGTGGTCTACGATGAGCAGTTCTTC.